These 17 T cell receptor beta chains originate from one sample sequenced in a study of OX40 agonist ivuxolimab in advanced cancers. Data came from immunoSEQ multiplex PCR; TCRdb stores just in-frame clones and leaves some out. The repertoire holds roughly 65,000 clones, with around nine tenths as singletons. Sequencing used CD4+ or CD8+ T cells sorted from blood, obtained in a trial of the OX40 agonist ivuxolimab. These receptor sequences come from an adult with an advanced solid tumor such as melanoma, head and neck, liver or kidney cancer.

The V gene is TRBV4-2, the J gene TRBJ2-2; 8 nucleotides match TRBD2. The junction had 6 bases not matched to a gene; V was cut back by 2 bases and J by 1 base. The CDR3 spans 17 residues. Germline V gene data show CDR1 as LGHNA and CDR2 as YNFKEQ. The CDR3 sequence: CASSQHPLAGNTGELFF. CDR3 coding DNA: TGTGCCAGCAGCCAACACCCTCTAGCGGGGAACACCGGGGAGCTGTTTTTT.

This chain uses TRBV4-1 with TRBJ2-1, with 9 nucleotides matching TRBD1. This CDR3 has 14 amino acids. Germline V lookup: CDR1 MGHRA, CDR2 YSYEKL. V shed 4 bases, J shed 9 bases, and the junction held 7 bases outside the gene matches. The CDR3 DNA is TGCGCCAGCAGCCCACCGACAGGGGGAGGTGAGCAGTTCTTC. This encodes CASSPPTGGGEQFF.

V and J are TRBV27 and TRBJ2-3; 8 nucleotides agree with TRBD2. Germline CDR1 reads MNHEY; CDR2 reads SMNVEV (reference sequence). V was pared by 3 bases and J by 8 bases, with 16 bases of the junction left unmatched. There are 17 residues in the CDR3. The CDR3 sequence: CASSFETLAGNPRTQYF. The DNA of the CDR3 is TGTGCCAGCAGTTTTGAGACATTAGCGGGGAACCCCCGTACGCAGTATTTT.

This rearrangement joins TRBV23-1 to TRBJ1-3, with D possibly being TRBD1 (5 bases). TRBV23-1 belongs to the ORF category, with a function that is uncertain. This CDR3 spans 16 amino acids. Trimming cost V 2 bases and J 1 base, with 12 bases left between them. CDR3 loop: CASSQGPQGSGNTIYF. The CDR3 DNA reads as TGCGCCAGCAGTCAAGGCCCTCAGGGATCTGGAAACACCATATATTTT.

The chain joins TRBV7-8 to TRBJ1-5; 7 bases are a match to TRBD1. This CDR3 contains 15 residues. CDR1 and CDR2 from the germline V gene are SGHVS and FQNEAQ. The V segment lost 3 bases and the J segment 2 bases; nucleotides outside the gene matches: 4. CDR3 region: CASSLMTGRNQPQHF. CDR3 coding DNA: TGTGCCAGCAGCTTGATGACAGGGCGCAATCAGCCCCAGCATTTT.

This clone has only one observation. The chain couples TRBV13 to TRBJ2-7; possible D gene TRBD1, 6 bases. The germline CDR1 and CDR2 sequences are PRHDT and FYEKMQ (reference sequence). The CDR3 sequence is 13 residues long. The ends were cut back, 3 bases at V and 6 bases at J, with 12 bases in the middle. In DNA form, the CDR3 reads TGTGCCAGCAGCTTTGACAGGACAATCGAGCAGTACTTC. Protein product: CASSFDRTIEQYF.

This clone was seen once. The chain joins TRBV19 to TRBJ1-5; D uncertain. Germline V gene lookup returns CDR1 LNHDA and CDR2 SQIVND (reference sequence). V dropped 3 bases and J dropped 5 bases, with 17 bases sitting between them. The CDR3 contains 16 residues. CDR3 residues: CASSITGLWSDQPQHF. The CDR3 DNA is TGTGCCAGTAGTATCACGGGTCTATGGTCGGATCAGCCCCAGCATTTT.

The CDR3 bases are TGTGCCAGCAGTCCTAGGTACGGTAACCAGCCCCAGCATTTT. This sequence encodes CASSPRYGNQPQHF. The chain couples TRBV27 to TRBJ1-5; D is unresolved. The CDR3 runs to 14 residues. Germline lookup yields CDR1 MNHEY and CDR2 SMNVEV (reference sequence). With 5 bases removed from V and 7 bases from J, the gap between germline ends came to 15 bases.

The chain carries TRBV9 and TRBJ1-2, with a tentative D call TRBD1 (6 bases). CDR1 is SGDLS and CDR2 is YYNGEE in the germline V gene. The CDR3 covers 15 residues. The V end was cut by 3 bases, the J end by 4 bases, with 16 bases between. The CDR3 here is CASSGRGRNSYGYTF. The CDR3 region has the DNA TGTGCCAGCAGCGGAAGGGGGAGAAATTCCTATGGCTACACCTTC.

This rearrangement joins TRBV6-6 to TRBJ1-2; D gene ambiguous. The CDR3 totals 13 residues. Germline V gene data show CDR1 as MNHNY and CDR2 as SVGAGI (reference sequence). Trimming removed 3 bases from V and 6 bases from J, with 11 bases in between. The DNA of the CDR3 is TGTGCCAGCAGTTATACGGGGAGAGATGGCTACACCTTC. This encodes CASSYTGRDGYTF.

The genes are TRBV2 and TRBJ2-3; D is ambiguous. This CDR3 is 12 amino acids long. CDR1 SNHLY and CDR2 FYNNEI come from the germline V gene. Trimming took off 2 bases at V and 8 bases at J, with 8 bases between the two ends. The CDR3 DNA sequence: TGTGCCAGCAGTGAACTAGTAGGTACGCAGTATTTT. This sequence encodes CASSELVGTQYF.

The chain joins TRBV5-1 to TRBJ1-2; perhaps TRBD1 as D (5 bases). The CDR3 consists of 14 residues. The germline gives CDR1 SGHRS, CDR2 YFSETQ. V was cut by 5 bases and J by 4 bases, with 15 bases left in between. The CDR3 nucleotides are TGCGCCAGCAGAGAGGGGTACGGGTCCTATGGCTACACCTTC. Protein: CASREGYGSYGYTF. Full variable domain (missing parts from reference TRBV5-1 and TRBJ1-2): KAGVTQTPRYLIKTRGQQVTLSCSPISGHRSVSWYQQTPGQGLQFLFEYFSETQRNKGNFPGRFSGRQFSNSRSEMNVSTLELGDSALYLCASREGYGSYGYTFGSGTRLTVV.

In this sample, this clone turned up a few times. The rearrangement links TRBV9 to TRBJ2-7; D gene unclear. V gave up 0 bases and J gave up 0 bases, with 7 bases separating them. The germline V gene encodes CDR1 SGDLS and CDR2 YYNGEE. The CDR3 is 14 amino acids. CDR3 bases: TGTGCCAGCAGCGTAGGGCAGTTCTCCTACGAGCAGTACTTC. Its protein is CASSVGQFSYEQYF.

This sequence joins TRBV11-1 and TRBJ2-7; D is unclear. The V end lost 3 bases, the J end lost 0 bases, and 9 bases lay between the germline ends. The CDR3 covers 14 residues. Germline V lookup: CDR1 SGHAT, CDR2 FQDESV (reference sequence). CDR3 DNA: TGTGCCAGCAGCTTGAAGGTCCCCTCCTACGAGCAGTACTTC. Encoded protein: CASSLKVPSYEQYF.

V is TRBV4-1 and J is TRBJ1-5, with no clear D. The CDR3 is 16 amino acids. Trimming pared 0 bases from V and 4 bases from J, leaving 13 bases between. Germline V gene lookup returns CDR1 MGHRA and CDR2 YSYEKL. The CDR3 region is CASSQDSGLRNQPQHF. The CDR3 DNA is TGCGCCAGCAGCCAAGATTCAGGCCTGAGAAATCAGCCCCAGCATTTT.

This clone is a singleton in its sample. The chain employs TRBV11-2 and TRBJ2-5; 12 positions agree with TRBD2. There are 16 residues in the CDR3. The junction had 9 bases not matched to a gene; V was cut back by 5 bases and J by 5 bases. CDR1 and CDR2 from the germline V gene are SGHAT and FQNNGV. CDR3 region: CASSHLAGGLWETQYF. The CDR3 coding sequence is TGTGCCAGCAGCCATCTAGCGGGGGGGCTTTGGGAGACCCAGTACTTC.

This chain connects TRBV7-2 to TRBJ2-3, with D possibly being TRBD1 (5 bases). Trimming shortened V by 5 bases and J by 3 bases, and 15 bases separated the two germline ends. This CDR3 is 15 amino acids long. Germline CDR1 SGHTA, CDR2 FQGNSA. CDR3 DNA sequence: TGTGCCAGCAGCGACGTAGGGGCAGGGACAGATACGCAGTATTTT. It yields the protein CASSDVGAGTDTQYF.